The 9 T cell receptor beta chains presented below share a single source sample, sequenced in a study of T-cell reconstitution after alpha-beta-depleted transplantation in children. Unique molecular identifiers were built into the TCRbeta library. One entry per CDR3 protein, called by TCRdb with MiXCR from the PCR reads. Among about 640,000 distinct CDR3 sequences, about 15% were seen once, and the ten largest hold under 1.2%. The material sequenced was PBMCs from the stem cell graft donor, taken from the stem cell graft. The receptor set was obtained from a human donor who donated a stem cell graft to a child with acute myeloid leukemia.

The chain couples TRBV4-3 to TRBJ1-5; D gene unclear. V was cut by 4 bases and J by 5 bases, with 9 bases left in between. The CDR3 loop spans 13 amino acids. Per germline, CDR1 LGHNA and CDR2 YSLEER. The DNA for the CDR3 is TGCGCCAGCAGCCGGGCCGTACATCAGCCCCAGCATTTT. This translates into CASSRAVHQPQHF.

This clonotype was detected ten times or more. The chain uses TRBV29-1 and TRBJ2-1; maybe TRBD2 (5 bases). V was trimmed by 4 bases and J by 8 bases, leaving 6 bases between them. The germline V gene has CDR1 SQVTM and CDR2 ANQGSEA. CDR3 length: 10 amino acids. This CDR3 is CSVAGYEQFF. In DNA form, the CDR3 reads TGCAGCGTTGCGGGGTATGAGCAGTTCTTC.

The DNA for the CDR3 is TGCAGTGCTTCGGACAGCGGAGAGACCCAGTACTTC. It specifies CSASDSGETQYF. V is TRBV20-1 and J is TRBJ2-5; D is possibly TRBD1 (6 bases). The ends were cut back, 5 bases at V and 4 bases at J, with 11 bases in the middle. The CDR3 spans 12 residues. Germline CDR1 and CDR2: DFQATT and SNEGSKA (reference sequence).

This clonotype was detected ten times or more. V gene TRBV20-1 combines with J gene TRBJ1-5; D uncertain. V was cut by 5 bases and J by 7 bases, with 18 bases left in between. The CDR3 length is 14 residues. Per the germline V gene, CDR1 is DFQATT and CDR2 is SNEGSKA (reference sequence). In nucleotides, the CDR3 is TGCAGTGCTGGACCCGCGGGGAGCGGCCAGCCCCAGCATTTT. Its protein is CSAGPAGSGQPQHF.

Turning to this clonotype: Germline and junction disagree at one end, which may indicate a read error. J is TRBJ1-4 and V is TRBV7-2; D not resolved. The CDR3 loop spans 16 amino acids. Per germline, CDR1 SGHTA and CDR2 FQGNSA. The DNA of the CDR3 is TGTGCCAGCAGCTTATTGCCGCAGGCCAGCGATGAAAAACGGTTTTTT. Its translation is CASSLLPQASDEKRFF.

Remarks on this clonotype: A much larger clone sits a single nucleotide away, making a read error possible. The gene calls are TRBV20-1 and TRBJ2-1; no clear D. This CDR3 spans 16 amino acids. Germline-derived CDR1 and CDR2 are DFQATT and SNEGSKA (reference sequence). CDR3 loop: CCARVPSFYSYNEQFF. The DNA for the CDR3 is TGCTGTGCTAGGGTCCCGAGCTTCTACTCCTACAATGAGCAGTTCTTC.

This clonotype was counted many times. The chain employs TRBV20-1 and TRBJ2-1; 7 bases line up with TRBD2. The J segment lost 5 bases and the V segment lost 3 bases, leaving 7 bases of the junction unmatched. This CDR3 has 14 amino acids. Germline V gene data show CDR1 as DFQATT and CDR2 as SNEGSKA (reference sequence). CDR3 loop: CSASSAGVHNEQFF. CDR3 nucleotide sequence: TGCAGTGCTAGTTCGGCGGGGGTTCACAATGAGCAGTTCTTC.

The chain has TRBV7-8 and TRBJ2-7; D ambiguous. V was clipped by 1 base and J by 7 bases, with 14 bases between them. Germline V CDR1 and CDR2: SGHVS, FQNEAQ. The CDR3 spans 14 residues. The CDR3 bases are TGTGCCAGCAGCTTAGGAGTAGGGATAGGAGAGCAGTACGTC. Amino acids: CASSLGVGIGEQYV.

This clonotype was found many times. The chain combines TRBV10-2 with TRBJ1-1, with D unresolved. This CDR3 is 12 amino acids long. Germline loops: CDR1 WSHSY, CDR2 SAAADI. V shed 7 bases and J shed 2 bases, with 8 bases lying between them. CDR3 sequence: CASKLGNTEAFF. CDR3 DNA sequence: TGCGCCAGCAAGTTAGGAAACACTGAAGCTTTCTTT.